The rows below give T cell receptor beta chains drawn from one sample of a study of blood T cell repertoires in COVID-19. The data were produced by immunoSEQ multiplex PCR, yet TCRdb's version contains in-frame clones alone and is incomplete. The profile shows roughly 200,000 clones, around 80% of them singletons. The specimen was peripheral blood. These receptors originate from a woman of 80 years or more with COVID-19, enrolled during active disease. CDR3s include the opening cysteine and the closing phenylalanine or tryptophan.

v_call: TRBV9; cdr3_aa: CASSGEGTAPVNTEAFF
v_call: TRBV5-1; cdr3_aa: CASSLATYLQGAGETQYF
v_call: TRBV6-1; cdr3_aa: CASSEQQTDTQYF
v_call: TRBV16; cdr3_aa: CASSQSAQGGETQYF
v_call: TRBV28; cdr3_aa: CASRVSGTGTSEAFF
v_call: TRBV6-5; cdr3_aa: CASAKGATNEKLFF
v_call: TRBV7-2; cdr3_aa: CASSLVQNTEAFF
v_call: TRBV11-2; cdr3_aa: CASSLDPGSYGYTF
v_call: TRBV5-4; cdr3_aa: CASSRDYTTDTQYF
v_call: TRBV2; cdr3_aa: CASGSGTGVNSPLHF
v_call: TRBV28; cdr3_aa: CASSLAGDNEQFF
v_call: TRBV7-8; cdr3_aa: CASSLSPGMNTEAFF
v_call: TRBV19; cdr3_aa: CASSKVGKSTDTQYF
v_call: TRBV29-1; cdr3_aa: CSVFNGVNTEAFF
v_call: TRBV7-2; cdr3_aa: CASSLGDRSNTGELFF
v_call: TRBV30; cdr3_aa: CAWTSQGETQYF
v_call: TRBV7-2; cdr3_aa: CASSLGQVNEKLFF
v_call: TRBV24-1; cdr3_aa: CATSDLGTAQETQYF
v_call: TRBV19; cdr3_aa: CASSTRDRRPNYGYTF
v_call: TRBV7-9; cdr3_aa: CASSPRATHGGSYNEQFF
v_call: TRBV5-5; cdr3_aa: CASSLARGQVGGAGELFF
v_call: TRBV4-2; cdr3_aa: CASSQVAGGTDTQYF
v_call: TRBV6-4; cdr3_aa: CASSGGLNYGYTF
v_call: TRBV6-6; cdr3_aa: CASSPTRDGGGYTF
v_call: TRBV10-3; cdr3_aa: CATGGDRQNNEQFF